The clone carrying this TCR beta chain was observed once. Its cognate antigen is unknown. Healthy individuals who donated bone marrow served as the donors. Donors were ostensibly healthy at sampling, although undocumented immune exposures were probable. This specimen comes from a study of cytomegalovirus exposure and HLA in healthy donors. Study results and limitations: In a later analysis, HLA-C alleles had the fewest associated TCRs, DRB1 alleles the most. As a later analysis revealed, most CMV-associated TCR beta chains appeared HLA-restricted.

PCR involved 60 Vbeta and 13 Jbeta primers. Sequencing was performed with immunoSEQ multiplex PCR; in TCRdb, only in-frame clones are kept and a portion is missing. The sample records around 170,000 clones, 75% to 90% being singletons. Trimming removed 7 bases from V and 7 bases from J, with 20 bases in between. The length of the CDR3 is 14 residues. In germline, CDR1 is MNHEY, CDR2 SMNVEV (reference sequence). This sequence originates from a man aged 40-49 years in good health and CMV-seropositive. V usage is TRBV27 and J usage is TRBJ2-7; D gene ambiguous. The source material was PBMCs. The CDR3 sequence is CASKMMTFTGEQYF. CDR3 bases: TGTGCCAGCAAGATGATGACATTCACCGGTGAGCAGTACTTC.